Listed below are T cell receptor beta chains from one sample, sequenced in a study of technical replicates of blood from several donors. Repertoires were generated with immunoSEQ multiplex PCR, while TCRdb's copy carries only in-frame clones and drops some. The data show roughly 13,000 clones, with almost 85% seen just once and approximately 10% held by the top ten. Sequencing used PBMCs. The receptor set was obtained from a human donor in good health. Each CDR3 is given with its conserved first and last residue. The D gene is left open where the match is weak. Only some rows state a clone size, as once, few, many or a class for expanded clones.

- | TRBJ1-2 | once | TRBV18 | CASSPNRELGYTF | TGTGCCAGCTCACCAAACAGGGAGTTAGGCTACACCTTC
- | TRBJ2-3 | - | TRBV5-1 | CASSLEGVSGRAGVTQYF | TGCGCCAGCAGCTTGGAAGGGGTCAGTGGCAGGGCAGGAGTTACGCAGTATTTT
TRBD1 | TRBJ1-5 | - | TRBV7-9 | CASSLGTTGERGQPQHF | TGTGCCAGCAGCTTGGGGACCACAGGGGAGAGGGGCCAGCCCCAGCATTTT
TRBD1 | TRBJ2-5 | - | TRBV10-2 | CASSRTGAKETQYF | TGCGCCAGCAGCCGGACAGGGGCGAAAGAGACCCAGTACTTC
- | TRBJ2-7 | - | TRBV10-3 | CAIFFPGLQDEQYF | TGTGCCATCTTCTTCCCGGGACTCCAGGACGAGCAGTACTTC
TRBD2 | TRBJ2-1 | few | TRBV5-8 | CASSLLSGSSYNEQFF | TGTGCCAGCAGTCTCCTAAGCGGGAGCTCCTACAATGAGCAGTTCTTC
TRBD2 | TRBJ2-1 | - | TRBV7-3 | CASRRGLAGFSYNEQFF | TGTGCCAGCAGAAGGGGACTAGCGGGATTCTCCTACAATGAGCAGTTCTTC
TRBD2 | TRBJ2-5 | - | TRBV4-1 | CASSQDGGRLAGLETQYF | TGCGCCAGCAGCCAAGATGGCGGAAGACTAGCGGGACTAGAGACCCAGTACTTC
TRBD1 | TRBJ1-1 | few | TRBV25-1 | CASRFEPGQGTGTEAFF | TGTGCCAGCAGATTTGAGCCTGGACAGGGAACGGGCACTGAAGCTTTCTTT
- | TRBJ2-1 | - | TRBV5-6 | CASSFEGYNEQFF | TGTGCCAGCAGCTTCGAGGGATACAATGAGCAGTTCTTC
- | TRBJ2-3 | - | TRBV5-1 | CASRAGMTNTDTQYF | TGCGCCAGCAGGGCAGGAATGACCAACACAGATACGCAGTATTTT
- | TRBJ2-1 | once | TRBV7-2 | CASRRDRRAINNEQFF | TGTGCCAGCAGGAGAGACAGGCGGGCCATTAACAATGAGCAGTTCTTC
- | TRBJ1-5 | - | TRBV7-8 | CASSLAEGGTSNQPQHF | TGTGCCAGCAGCTTAGCTGAGGGAGGGACGAGCAATCAGCCCCAGCATTTT
- | TRBJ1-5 | - | TRBV27 | CASSLFGGGMNQPQHF | TGTGCCAGCAGTTTATTCGGGGGGGGTATGAATCAGCCCCAGCATTTT
- | TRBJ2-3 | - | TRBV27 | CASSLLAGGWTDTQYF | TGTGCCAGCAGTTTGCTTGCAGGGGGGTGGACAGATACGCAGTATTTT
TRBD2 | TRBJ2-5 | - | TRBV29-1 | CSVGGLAGGGRETQYF | TGCAGCGTAGGGGGTCTAGCGGGAGGGGGTCGAGAGACCCAGTACTTC
- | TRBJ1-4 | - | TRBV2 | CASSPRQGFTNEKLFF | TGTGCCAGCAGCCCCCGGCAGGGTTTCACTAATGAAAAACTGTTTTTT
- | TRBJ2-5 | - | TRBV5-6 | CASSLSRVYSLTQYF | TGTGCCAGCAGCTTGTCCCGTGTCTACTCCTTAACCCAGTACTTC
TRBD2 | TRBJ2-2 | - | TRBV7-3 | CASSLGLAGAKTGELFF | TGTGCCAGCAGCTTAGGACTAGCGGGAGCGAAGACCGGGGAGCTGTTTTTT
TRBD2 | TRBJ2-7 | - | TRBV7-3 | CASSLASGRSYEQYF | TGTGCCAGCAGCTTAGCTAGCGGGAGGTCCTACGAGCAGTACTTC
- | TRBJ1-2 | few | TRBV19 | CASSIIPRQDPTYGYTF | TGTGCCAGTAGTATAATTCCCCGACAGGATCCTACTTATGGCTACACCTTC
TRBD1 | TRBJ1-5 | once | TRBV2 | CASNPTGGQPQHF | TGTGCCAGCAATCCGACAGGGGGTCAGCCCCAGCATTTT
TRBD2 | TRBJ2-5 | - | TRBV6-5 | CASNARGETQYF | TGTGCCAGCAACGCGCGGGGGGAGACCCAGTACTTC
TRBD2 | TRBJ2-1 | - | TRBV27 | CASSPSGTSGGNEQFF | TGTGCCAGCAGTCCCTCCGGGACTAGCGGGGGTAATGAGCAGTTCTTC
- | TRBJ1-4 | - | TRBV5-1 | CASSLVTGHNEKLFF | TGCGCCAGCAGCTTGGTTACAGGGCATAATGAAAAACTGTTTTTT
- | TRBJ2-1 | - | TRBV11-3 | CASSLVGENQQFF | TGTGCCAGCAGCTTAGTTGGAGAAAACCAACAGTTCTTC
- | TRBJ1-2 | once | TRBV9 | CASSLNSGGNYGYTF | TGTGCCAGCAGCCTCAACTCGGGGGGGAACTATGGCTACACCTTC
- | TRBJ2-3 | - | TRBV4-1 | CASSQDSWVGGSSDTQYF | TGCGCCAGCAGCCAAGATTCCTGGGTGGGGGGAAGTTCAGATACGCAGTATTTT
TRBD2 | TRBJ2-5 | - | TRBV7-7 | CASSSNAGEETQYF | TGTGCCAGCAGCTCCAATGCGGGGGAAGAGACCCAGTACTTC
TRBD2 | TRBJ2-1 | - | TRBV27 | CASARTSGSSYNEQFF | TGTGCCAGCGCCCGGACTAGCGGAAGCTCCTACAATGAGCAGTTCTTC
TRBD1 | TRBJ2-7 | - | TRBV7-3 | CASSIDRGSYEQYF | TGTGCCAGCAGCATTGACAGGGGCTCCTACGAGCAGTACTTC
- | TRBJ1-1 | - | TRBV6-1 | CASSEGRGLNTEAFF | TGTGCCAGCAGTGAAGGGAGGGGTTTGAACACTGAAGCTTTCTTT
TRBD2 | TRBJ2-5 | - | TRBV30 | CAWEAGRETQYF | TGTGCCTGGGAAGCGGGAAGAGAGACCCAGTACTTC
TRBD1 | TRBJ1-1 | - | TRBV9 | CASSKGAKNTEAFF | TGTGCCAGCAGTAAGGGGGCAAAGAACACTGAAGCTTTCTTT
- | TRBJ1-4 | - | TRBV19 | CASSPDPGILFF | TGTGCCAGTAGTCCCGATCCCGGGATACTGTTTTTT
- | TRBJ1-4 | - | TRBV13 | CASSLGQGSATNEKLFF | TGTGCCAGCAGCCTGGGACAAGGTTCTGCAACTAATGAAAAACTGTTTTTT
TRBD2 | TRBJ2-1 | - | TRBV25-1 | CASSATGTSSYNEQFF | TGTGCCAGCAGTGCCACCGGGACTAGTTCCTACAATGAGCAGTTCTTC
- | TRBJ2-7 | once | TRBV28 | CASSPPGGVSYEQYF | TGTGCCAGCAGTCCTCCTGGCGGGGTTTCCTACGAGCAGTACTTC
- | TRBJ1-1 | - | TRBV29-1 | CSVARAPLTEAFF | TGCAGCGTTGCCAGGGCCCCCTTGACTGAAGCTTTCTTT
- | TRBJ2-7 | - | TRBV5-1 | CASRDSNYEQYF | TGCGCCAGCAGGGACTCGAACTACGAGCAGTACTTC
- | TRBJ1-5 | - | TRBV10-2 | CASSEVRADQPQHF | TGCGCCAGCAGTGAGGTCAGGGCCGATCAGCCCCAGCATTTT
- | TRBJ2-7 | few | TRBV25-1 | CASSGIALARGFYEQYF | TGTGCCAGCAGTGGAATCGCGTTAGCGCGAGGATTCTACGAGCAGTACTTC
TRBD2 | TRBJ2-7 | - | TRBV7-8 | CASSHTGLAGVEQYF | TGTGCCAGCAGCCATACCGGACTAGCGGGAGTTGAGCAGTACTTC
- | TRBJ2-1 | - | TRBV7-3 | CASSLNPSVAYNEQFF | TGTGCCAGCAGCTTGAATCCTAGCGTAGCCTACAATGAGCAGTTCTTC
- | TRBJ2-3 | - | TRBV30 | CAQDRAGDTDTQYF | TGTGCCCAGGACCGGGCAGGGGATACAGATACGCAGTATTTT
TRBD1 | TRBJ1-5 | - | TRBV27 | CASSSRTGGESSPQHF | TGTGCCAGCAGTTCCCGGACAGGTGGGGAATCATCACCCCAGCATTTT
- | TRBJ2-1 | - | TRBV6-4 | CASSDSGSSYNEQFF | TGTGCCAGCAGTGACTCAGGGAGCTCCTACAATGAGCAGTTCTTC
TRBD1 | TRBJ2-7 | - | TRBV7-2 | CASSLVGQGAYEQYF | TGTGCCAGCAGCTTAGTGGGACAGGGGGCTTACGAGCAGTACTTC
- | TRBJ2-3 | - | TRBV9 | CASSVAWGGTDTQYF | TGTGCCAGCAGCGTAGCTTGGGGGGGCACAGATACGCAGTATTTT
- | TRBJ1-1 | - | TRBV6-6 | CASTISLGTEAFF | TGTGCCAGCACCATCTCTCTAGGCACTGAAGCTTTCTTT
- | TRBJ2-1 | - | TRBV11-3 | CASSLLGDRELPGDEQFF | TGTGCCAGCAGCTTACTTGGGGACCGGGAGCTGCCTGGGGATGAGCAGTTCTTC
TRBD1 | TRBJ1-5 | - | TRBV6-5 | CASRRTGKNQPQHF | TGTGCCAGCAGGCGGACAGGGAAGAATCAGCCCCAGCATTTT
- | TRBJ2-7 | - | TRBV5-6 | CASSLSQGNTYEQYF | TGTGCCAGCAGCTTGTCACAGGGAAATACCTACGAGCAGTACTTC